These T cell receptor beta chains were read from a single sample in a study of blood T cell repertoires in COVID-19. Generated by immunoSEQ multiplex PCR, the TCRdb table keeps only in-frame clones and is missing some. The sample contains over 85,000 clones, around 86% of which appear only once. What was sequenced was peripheral blood. These receptors were collected from a woman between 65 and 79 years old with acute or convalescent COVID-19. Both conserved end residues are trimmed from each CDR3. D genes are given only for firm matches. Size is omitted from some rows. Given values are once, few, many or a class for expanded clones.

TRBV24-1,.,TRBD2,TRBJ2-1,ATSDGGLAGNNEQF
TRBV19,.,.,TRBJ1-2,ASSEQGDYGYT
TRBV5-4,few,TRBD1,TRBJ1-1,ASSPTAGGTEAF
TRBV11-3,few,.,TRBJ1-2,ASSLGGGGYT
TRBV2,.,TRBD1,TRBJ1-2,ASSLDREVYGYT
TRBV10-1,once,.,TRBJ1-4,ASIGGSWEKLF
TRBV11-2,.,.,TRBJ2-6,ASSFVEGEYGANVLT
TRBV3-1/TRBV3-2,.,.,TRBJ1-2,ASSQGAGSHYGYT
TRBV5-4,.,.,TRBJ1-1,ASSFFGQDEAF
TRBV19,.,.,TRBJ1-5,ASTARGREDQPQH
TRBV2,.,.,TRBJ1-2,ASRRELGQPYGYT
TRBV29-1,.,TRBD2,TRBJ2-1,SVWLAGGVEQF
TRBV12-5,.,.,TRBJ1-5,ASGLDRDQPQH
TRBV5-1,.,.,TRBJ1-6,ASSLAVQGNSPLH
TRBV7-8,.,.,TRBJ1-1,ASSFRTANTEAF
TRBV5-4,.,TRBD2,TRBJ2-3,ASSDGLAGGTDTQY
TRBV18,.,TRBD1,TRBJ1-1,ASSPSGQGKSEAF
TRBV10-3,.,.,TRBJ2-7,AISDRGSPYEQY
TRBV6-1,.,.,TRBJ1-2,ASSDGLPGFYGYT
TRBV5-1,.,.,TRBJ2-2,ASSLEGAGTGELF
TRBV24-1,once,TRBD1,TRBJ2-2,ATSDPTGMNTGELF
TRBV12-3/TRBV12-4,.,.,TRBJ1-2,ASSYRDNRGYT
TRBV7-7,few,TRBD1,TRBJ2-7,ASSLRTGANYEQY
TRBV19,once,.,TRBJ2-7,ASRNERSSYEQY
TRBV6-5,.,.,TRBJ1-1,ASREVVTEAF
TRBV29-1,.,.,TRBJ1-4,SVGQLITNEKLF
TRBV18,.,TRBD2,TRBJ2-3,ASSPGEGLSTDTQY
TRBV5-6,.,.,TRBJ1-1,ASDYTGLSTEAF
TRBV11-2,.,TRBD1,TRBJ2-7,ASRLPGQGGHEQY
TRBV2,.,.,TRBJ2-1,ASSEGSYNEQF
TRBV29-1,.,TRBD1,TRBJ1-2,SVDIQVPGQGYGYT
TRBV6-5,.,.,TRBJ1-2,ASSPGGGRGGYT
TRBV9,.,.,TRBJ2-3,ASSVALGVAADTQY
TRBV5-1,.,TRBD2,TRBJ2-5,ASSLAPSGGASGRTQY
TRBV5-1,once,TRBD1,TRBJ1-2,ASDEGQGYGYT